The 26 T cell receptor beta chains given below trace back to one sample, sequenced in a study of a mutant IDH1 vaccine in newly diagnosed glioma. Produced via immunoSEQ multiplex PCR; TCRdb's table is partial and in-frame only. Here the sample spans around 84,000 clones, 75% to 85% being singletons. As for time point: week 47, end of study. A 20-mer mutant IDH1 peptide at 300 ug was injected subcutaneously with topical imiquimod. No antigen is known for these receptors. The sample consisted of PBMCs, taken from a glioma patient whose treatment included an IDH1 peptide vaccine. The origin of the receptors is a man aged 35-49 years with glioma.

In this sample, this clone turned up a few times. This chain's CDR3 is CASSSPGRRTGELFF. Here the CDR3 DNA reads TGTGCCAGCAGCTCGCCGGGACGACGAACCGGGGAGCTGTTTTTT. V usage is TRBV11-2 and J usage is TRBJ2-2, with D possibly called TRBD1 or TRBD2 (5 bases each). Deletions cut 4 bases from V and 5 bases from J, with 14 bases between. CDR3 length: 15 residues. Per the germline V gene, CDR1 is SGHAT and CDR2 is FQNNGV.

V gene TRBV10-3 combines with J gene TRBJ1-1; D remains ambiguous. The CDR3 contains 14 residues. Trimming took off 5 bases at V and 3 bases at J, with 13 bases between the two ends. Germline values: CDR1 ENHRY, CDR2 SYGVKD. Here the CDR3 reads CAISPATTHTEAFF. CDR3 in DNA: TGTGCCATCAGTCCAGCTACGACACACACTGAAGCTTTCTTT.

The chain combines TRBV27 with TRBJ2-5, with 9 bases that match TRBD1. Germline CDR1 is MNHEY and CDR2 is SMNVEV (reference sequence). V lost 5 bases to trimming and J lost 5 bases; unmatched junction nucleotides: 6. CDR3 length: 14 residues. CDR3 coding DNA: TGTGCCAGCAGTACAGGGGGCGCCGGGGAGACCCAGTACTTC. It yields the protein CASSTGGAGETQYF.

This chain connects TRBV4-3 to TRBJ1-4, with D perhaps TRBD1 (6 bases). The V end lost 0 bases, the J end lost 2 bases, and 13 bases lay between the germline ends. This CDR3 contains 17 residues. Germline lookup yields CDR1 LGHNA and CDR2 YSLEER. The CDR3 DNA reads TGCGCCAGCAGCCAAGAATATAGGGGGTCCACTAATGAAAAACTGTTTTTT. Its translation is CASSQEYRGSTNEKLFF.

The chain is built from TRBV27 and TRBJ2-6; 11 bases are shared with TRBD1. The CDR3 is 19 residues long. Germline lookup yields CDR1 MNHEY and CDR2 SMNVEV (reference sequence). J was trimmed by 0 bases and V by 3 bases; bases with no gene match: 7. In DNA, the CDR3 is TGTGCCAGCAGTTTGGACAGGGGGCAGGGGGCCTCTGGGGCCAACGTCCTGACTTTC. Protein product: CASSLDRGQGASGANVLTF.

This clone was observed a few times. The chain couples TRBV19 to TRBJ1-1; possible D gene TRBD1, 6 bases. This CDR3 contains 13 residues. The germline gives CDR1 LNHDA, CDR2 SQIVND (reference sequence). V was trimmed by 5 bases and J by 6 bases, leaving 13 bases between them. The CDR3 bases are TGTGCCAGTAGTCACAGGGATGCGGCTGAAGCTTTCTTT. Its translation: CASSHRDAAEAFF.

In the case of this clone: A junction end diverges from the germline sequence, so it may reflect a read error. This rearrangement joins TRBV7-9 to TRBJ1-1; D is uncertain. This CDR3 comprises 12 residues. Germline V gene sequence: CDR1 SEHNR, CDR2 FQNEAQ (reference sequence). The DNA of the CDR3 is TGTGCCAGCAGCTTAGTTTTGGACCCCCTGGACTTT. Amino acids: CASSLVLDPLDF.

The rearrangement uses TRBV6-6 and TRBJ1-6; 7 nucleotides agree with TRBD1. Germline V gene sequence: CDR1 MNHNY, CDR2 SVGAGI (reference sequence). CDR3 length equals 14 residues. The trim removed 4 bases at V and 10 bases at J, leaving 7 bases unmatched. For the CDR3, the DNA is TGTGCCAGCAGTTTCCAGGGGGGACAATCACCCCTCCACTTT. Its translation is CASSFQGGQSPLHF.

In nucleotides, the CDR3 is TGTGCCAGCAGTAGGAGGGAGGATGCCGGGGAGCTGTTTTTT. This codes for CASSRREDAGELFF. The chain has TRBV6-5 and TRBJ2-2, with D perhaps TRBD2 (6 bases). The germline V gene has CDR1 MNHEY and CDR2 SVGAGI. V was cut by 5 bases and J by 6 bases, with 13 bases left in between. CDR3 length: 14 amino acids.

Here the CDR3 DNA reads TGTGCCAGCAGTTCTCCCAGGAGTGGGGCCAACGTCCTGACTTTC. Translation gives CASSSPRSGANVLTF. The V call is TRBV7-2, the J call TRBJ2-6; D not certain. The germline CDR1 and CDR2 sequences are SGHTA and FQGNSA. Trimming removed 6 bases from V and 3 bases from J, with 12 bases in between. The CDR3 contains 15 residues.

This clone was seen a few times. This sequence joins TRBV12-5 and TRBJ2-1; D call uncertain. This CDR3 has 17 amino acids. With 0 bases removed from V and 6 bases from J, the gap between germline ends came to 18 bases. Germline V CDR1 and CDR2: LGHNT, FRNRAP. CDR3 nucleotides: TGTGCTAGTGGTTTGGTACTTACGGGCATCAAAGCCAATGAGCAGTTCTTC. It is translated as CASGLVLTGIKANEQFF. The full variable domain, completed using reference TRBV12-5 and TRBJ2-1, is DARVTQTPRHKVTEMGQEVTMRCQPILGHNTVFWYRQTMMQGLELLAYFRNRAPLDDSGMPKDRFSAEMPDATLATLKIQPSEPRDSAVYFCASGLVLTGIKANEQFFGPGTRLTVL.

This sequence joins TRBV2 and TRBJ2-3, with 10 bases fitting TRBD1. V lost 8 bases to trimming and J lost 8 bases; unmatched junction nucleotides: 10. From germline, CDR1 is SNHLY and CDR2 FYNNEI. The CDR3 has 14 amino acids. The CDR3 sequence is CASPGDRGSVTQYF. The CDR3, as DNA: TGTGCCAGCCCTGGGGACAGGGGTAGTGTTACGCAGTATTTT.

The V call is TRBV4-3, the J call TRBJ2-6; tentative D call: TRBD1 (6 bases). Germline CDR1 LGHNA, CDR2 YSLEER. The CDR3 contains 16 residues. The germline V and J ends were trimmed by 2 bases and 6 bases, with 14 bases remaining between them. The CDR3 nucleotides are TGCGCCAGCAGCCAAAGGCAGGGGTTATCGGCCAACGTCCTGACTTTC. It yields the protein CASSQRQGLSANVLTF.

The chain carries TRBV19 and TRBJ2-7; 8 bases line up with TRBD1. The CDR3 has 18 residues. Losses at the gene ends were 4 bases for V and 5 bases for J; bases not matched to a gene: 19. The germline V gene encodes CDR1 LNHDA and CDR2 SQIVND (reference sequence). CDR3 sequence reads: CASSKKGDRGRPLHEQYF. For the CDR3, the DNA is TGTGCCAGTAGTAAGAAAGGAGACAGGGGACGGCCCCTCCACGAGCAGTACTTC.

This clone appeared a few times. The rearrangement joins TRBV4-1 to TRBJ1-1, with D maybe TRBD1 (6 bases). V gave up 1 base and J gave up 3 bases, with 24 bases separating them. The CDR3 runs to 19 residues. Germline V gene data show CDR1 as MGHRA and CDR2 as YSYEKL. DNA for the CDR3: TGCGCCAGCAGCCAAGTCCCTCCCCGTGAGGCAGGGGCGGACACTGAAGCTTTCTTT. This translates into CASSQVPPREAGADTEAFF.

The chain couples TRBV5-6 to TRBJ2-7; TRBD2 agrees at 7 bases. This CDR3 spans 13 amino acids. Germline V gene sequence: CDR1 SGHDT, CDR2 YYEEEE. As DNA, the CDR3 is TGTGCTAGCCAGGCAGCGGGGCCTTACGAGCAGTACTTC. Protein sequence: CASQAAGPYEQYF.

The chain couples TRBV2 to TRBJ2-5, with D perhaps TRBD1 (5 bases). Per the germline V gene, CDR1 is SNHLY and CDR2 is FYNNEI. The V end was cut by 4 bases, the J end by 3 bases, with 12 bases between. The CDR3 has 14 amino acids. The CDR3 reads CASSVRVQEETQYF. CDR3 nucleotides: TGTGCCAGCAGTGTCAGGGTACAGGAAGAGACCCAGTACTTC.

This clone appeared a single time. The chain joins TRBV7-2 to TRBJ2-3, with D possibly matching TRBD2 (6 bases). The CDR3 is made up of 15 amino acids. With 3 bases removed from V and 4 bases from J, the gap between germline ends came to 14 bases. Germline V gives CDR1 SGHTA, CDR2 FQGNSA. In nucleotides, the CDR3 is TGTGCCAGCAGCTTTGGCGGAGGGCCCGCAGATACGCAGTATTTT. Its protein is CASSFGGGPADTQYF.

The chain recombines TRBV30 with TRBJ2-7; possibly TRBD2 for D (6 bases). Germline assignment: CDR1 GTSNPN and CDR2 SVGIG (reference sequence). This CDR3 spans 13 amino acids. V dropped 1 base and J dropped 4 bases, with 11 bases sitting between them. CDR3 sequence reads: CAWSGGLTYEQYF. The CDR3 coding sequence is TGTGCCTGGAGTGGAGGACTAACGTACGAGCAGTACTTC.

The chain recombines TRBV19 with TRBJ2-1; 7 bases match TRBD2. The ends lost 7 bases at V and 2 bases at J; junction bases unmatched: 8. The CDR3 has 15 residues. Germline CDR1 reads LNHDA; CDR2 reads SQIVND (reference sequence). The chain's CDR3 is CASTRVSGTYNEQFF. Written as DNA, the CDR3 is TGTGCCAGTACCCGGGTGAGCGGGACCTACAATGAGCAGTTCTTC.

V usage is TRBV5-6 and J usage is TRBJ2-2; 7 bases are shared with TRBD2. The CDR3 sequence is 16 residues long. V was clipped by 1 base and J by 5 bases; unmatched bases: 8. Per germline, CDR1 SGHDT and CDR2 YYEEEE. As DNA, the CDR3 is TGTGCCAGCAGCTTGTTGCGCGGGGGTACAACCGGGGAGCTGTTTTTT. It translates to CASSLLRGGTTGELFF.

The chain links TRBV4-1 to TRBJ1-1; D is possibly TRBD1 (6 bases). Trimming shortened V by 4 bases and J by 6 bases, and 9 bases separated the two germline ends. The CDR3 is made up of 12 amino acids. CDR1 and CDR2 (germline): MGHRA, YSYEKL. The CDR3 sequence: CASSPTGSEAFF. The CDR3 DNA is TGCGCCAGCAGCCCGACAGGCTCTGAAGCTTTCTTT.

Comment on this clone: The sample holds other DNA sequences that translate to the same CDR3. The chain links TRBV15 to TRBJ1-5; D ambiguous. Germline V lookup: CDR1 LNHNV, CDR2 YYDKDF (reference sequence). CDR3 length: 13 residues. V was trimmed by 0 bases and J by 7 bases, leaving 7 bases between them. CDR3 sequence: CATSRDPGQPQHF. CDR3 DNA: TGTGCCACCAGCAGAGATCCTGGACAGCCCCAGCATTTT.

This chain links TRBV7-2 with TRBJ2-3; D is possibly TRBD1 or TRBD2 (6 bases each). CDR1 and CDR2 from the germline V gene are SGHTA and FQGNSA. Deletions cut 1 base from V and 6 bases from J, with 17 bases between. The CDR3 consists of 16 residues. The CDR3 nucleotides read TGTGCCAGCAGCTTAGGTTTCGGGGGCGTGCGGGATACGCAGTATTTT. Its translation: CASSLGFGGVRDTQYF. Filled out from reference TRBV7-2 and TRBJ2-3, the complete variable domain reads GAGVSQSPSNKVTEKGKDVELRCDPISGHTALYWYRQSLGQGLEFLIYFQGNSAPDKSGLPSDRFSAERTGGSVSTLTIQRTQQEDSAVYLCASSLGFGGVRDTQYFGPGTRLTVL.

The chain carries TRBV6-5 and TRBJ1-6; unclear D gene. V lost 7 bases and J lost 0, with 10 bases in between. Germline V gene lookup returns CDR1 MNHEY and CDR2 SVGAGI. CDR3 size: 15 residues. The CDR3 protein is CASTGSSSYNSPLHF. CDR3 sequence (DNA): TGTGCCAGCACAGGATCGAGCTCCTATAATTCACCCCTCCACTTT.

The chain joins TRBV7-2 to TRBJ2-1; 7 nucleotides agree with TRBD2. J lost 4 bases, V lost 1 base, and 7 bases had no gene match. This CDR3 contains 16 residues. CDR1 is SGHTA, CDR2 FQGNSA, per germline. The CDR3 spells CASSLVRSGLYNEQFF. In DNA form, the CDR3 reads TGTGCCAGCAGCTTAGTGCGTAGCGGGCTTTACAATGAGCAGTTCTTC.